These T cell receptor beta chains were read from a single sample in a study of blood T cell repertoires in COVID-19. Profiling relied on immunoSEQ multiplex PCR, and the TCRdb table lists in-frame clones only, not all of them. The sample lists roughly 410,000 clones; 87% were seen once. Sample: peripheral blood. The receptors were gathered from a woman aged 55-75 years with COVID-19, enrolled during active disease. Both conserved end residues are part of each CDR3. Each record gives: clone size, V gene, D gene, J gene, CDR3 DNA, CDR3 protein. D genes are given only for firm matches. Clone size is given for some rows only: seen once, a few or many times, or a class if the clone is expanded.

size: NA; V: TRBV6-5; D: TRBD1; J: TRBJ1-4; DNA: TGTGCCAGCAGTTGGAGGGGGCGGGAAAAACTGTTTTTT; CDR3: CASSWRGREKLFF
size: NA; V: TRBV12-3/TRBV12-4; D: NA; J: TRBJ1-1; DNA: TGTGCCAGCAGTTTAGGGACAGTCCCCAACTTT; CDR3: CASSLGTVPNF
size: NA; V: TRBV13; D: TRBD1; J: TRBJ1-2; DNA: TGTGCCAGCAGCTTGGGACAGGGTCGGGGCTACACCTTC; CDR3: CASSLGQGRGYTF
size: NA; V: TRBV28; D: NA; J: TRBJ1-1; DNA: TGTGCCAGCACCGAATTTCGAGGCACTGAAGCTTTCTTT; CDR3: CASTEFRGTEAFF
size: NA; V: TRBV4-2; D: TRBD2; J: TRBJ2-3; DNA: TGTGCCAGCAGCCAAACTAGCGGGGGGGCTAGCACAGATACGCAGTATTTT; CDR3: CASSQTSGGASTDTQYF
size: NA; V: TRBV2; D: NA; J: TRBJ2-1; DNA: TGTGCCACCCCCGGGGGATCCTACAATGAGCAGTTCTTC; CDR3: CATPGGSYNEQFF
size: NA; V: TRBV7-3; D: TRBD1; J: TRBJ2-2; DNA: TGTGCCAGCAGCTTAAGGCGACAGGGGGCGGGCACCGGGGAGCTGTTTTTT; CDR3: CASSLRRQGAGTGELFF
size: NA; V: TRBV6-6; D: TRBD1; J: TRBJ2-7; DNA: TGTGCCAGCAGTCCGACCGGGACAGGTTTCGAGCAGTACTTC; CDR3: CASSPTGTGFEQYF
size: NA; V: TRBV27; D: TRBD1; J: TRBJ1-2; DNA: TGTGCCAGCAGTGCTTCCGGGTGGACAGGGGGCGCGGGCTACACCTTC; CDR3: CASSASGWTGGAGYTF
size: NA; V: TRBV7-9; D: NA; J: TRBJ1-6; DNA: TGTGCCAGCAGCTCGACTAGGGCCATTGGATCCGGTAAAAATTCACCCCTCCACTTT; CDR3: CASSSTRAIGSGKNSPLHF
size: NA; V: TRBV27; D: TRBD1; J: TRBJ2-7; DNA: TGTGCCAGCAGTTGGGACAGGGGAGACGAGCAGTACTTC; CDR3: CASSWDRGDEQYF
size: NA; V: TRBV6-5; D: NA; J: TRBJ2-2; DNA: TGTGCCAGCAGTTACTCGATCGGCACCGGGGAGCTGTTTTTT; CDR3: CASSYSIGTGELFF
size: NA; V: TRBV28; D: TRBD1; J: TRBJ1-5; DNA: TGTGCCAGCAGGACCCCGACAGGGTCTCAGCCCCAGCATTTT; CDR3: CASRTPTGSQPQHF
size: NA; V: TRBV7-9; D: NA; J: TRBJ2-1; DNA: TGTGCCAGCAGCTTAGGCAGGGTACGTCACAATGAGCAGTTCTTC; CDR3: CASSLGRVRHNEQFF
size: NA; V: TRBV9; D: TRBD2; J: TRBJ2-1; DNA: TGTGCCAGCAGCGCAACTAGCGGCTCCTACAATGAGCAGTTCTTC; CDR3: CASSATSGSYNEQFF
size: NA; V: TRBV19; D: NA; J: TRBJ2-3; DNA: TGTGCCAGTAGTATGAGTCAGGGTGCAGATACGCAGTATTTT; CDR3: CASSMSQGADTQYF
size: NA; V: TRBV7-8; D: NA; J: TRBJ1-1; DNA: TGTGCCAGCAGCCCAGGGTCTCCTGAAGCTTTCTTT; CDR3: CASSPGSPEAFF
size: NA; V: TRBV18; D: NA; J: TRBJ2-6; DNA: TGTGCCAGCTCAGTGACTTCCGGGGCCAACGTCCTGACTTTC; CDR3: CASSVTSGANVLTF
size: NA; V: TRBV2; D: TRBD2; J: TRBJ2-5; DNA: TGTGCCAACCGCGTCCCCGGGAGGGTGAGGGGTCAAGAGACCCAGTACTTC; CDR3: CANRVPGRVRGQETQYF
size: NA; V: TRBV28; D: TRBD2; J: TRBJ2-1; DNA: TGTGCCAGCCGACTAGCGACCTCCTACAATGAGCAGTTCTTC; CDR3: CASRLATSYNEQFF
size: NA; V: TRBV6-5; D: TRBD1; J: TRBJ1-5; DNA: TGTGCCAGCATCCTAGGACAGGGCCTCAATCAGCCCCAGCATTTT; CDR3: CASILGQGLNQPQHF
size: NA; V: TRBV5-1; D: NA; J: TRBJ2-3; DNA: TGCGCCAGCACCCTTGAATTTGCGGGCAATACGCAGTATTTT; CDR3: CASTLEFAGNTQYF
size: NA; V: TRBV3-1/TRBV3-2; D: NA; J: TRBJ2-2; DNA: TGTGCCAGCAGCCAAGGGGGCAGGGTAGGGTCGAACACCGGGGAGCTGTTTTTT; CDR3: CASSQGGRVGSNTGELFF
size: NA; V: TRBV6-6; D: NA; J: TRBJ1-4; DNA: TGTGCCAGCAGTTACGCGGCAGGGTATAATGAAAAACTGTTTTTT; CDR3: CASSYAAGYNEKLFF
size: once; V: TRBV28; D: NA; J: TRBJ1-4; DNA: TGTGCCAGCAGTTTACAGGTAGTAAGGGAAAAACTGTTTTTT; CDR3: CASSLQVVREKLFF
size: once; V: TRBV5-1; D: TRBD1; J: TRBJ1-5; DNA: TGCGCCAGCAGTCAAGGGGGCGTTAATCAGCCCCAGCATTTT; CDR3: CASSQGGVNQPQHF
size: NA; V: TRBV19; D: TRBD1; J: TRBJ1-1; DNA: TGTGCCAGTAGCCCCGTGGGACAGGGGGCGCGGACTGAAGCTTTCTTT; CDR3: CASSPVGQGARTEAFF
size: NA; V: TRBV12-3/TRBV12-4; D: NA; J: TRBJ1-1; DNA: TGTGCCAGCAGTTTATCGTCACGGGGTGAAGCTTTCTTT; CDR3: CASSLSSRGEAFF
size: NA; V: TRBV5-6; D: TRBD1; J: TRBJ1-3; DNA: TGTGCCAGCAGCTTGTACAGGGGGGACACCATATATTTT; CDR3: CASSLYRGDTIYF
size: NA; V: TRBV28; D: NA; J: TRBJ1-4; DNA: TGTGCCAGCAGTTTACCAGGAACTAATGAAAAACTGTTTTTT; CDR3: CASSLPGTNEKLFF
size: NA; V: TRBV7-9; D: NA; J: TRBJ1-2; DNA: TGTGCCAGCAGCTTAGCCTCCGGGACAAAGTATGGCTACACCTTC; CDR3: CASSLASGTKYGYTF
size: NA; V: TRBV5-1; D: NA; J: TRBJ2-3; DNA: TGCGCCAGCAGCCGACTAGCAGATACGCAGTATTTT; CDR3: CASSRLADTQYF
size: once; V: TRBV3-1/TRBV3-2; D: NA; J: TRBJ1-5; DNA: TGTGCCAGCAGCCAAGATTCGGGAGTTAGCAATCAGCCCCAGCATTTT; CDR3: CASSQDSGVSNQPQHF
size: NA; V: TRBV3-1/TRBV3-2; D: TRBD2; J: TRBJ2-7; DNA: TGTGCCAGCAGCCAAGTTAGCGGGGGAGGTTACGAGCAGTACTTC; CDR3: CASSQVSGGGYEQYF
size: NA; V: TRBV29-1; D: NA; J: TRBJ1-1; DNA: TGCAGCGTAGGGAGTGAAGCTTTCTTT; CDR3: CSVGSEAFF
size: NA; V: TRBV4-2; D: NA; J: TRBJ2-5; DNA: TGTGCCAGCAGCCAAGGGCAGTGGGAGACCCAGTACTTC; CDR3: CASSQGQWETQYF
size: once; V: TRBV28; D: TRBD1; J: TRBJ2-2; DNA: TGTGCCAGCAACCGGGACAGCGGCACCGGGGAGCTGTTTTTT; CDR3: CASNRDSGTGELFF
size: NA; V: TRBV7-3; D: TRBD1; J: TRBJ1-1; DNA: TGTGCCAGCAGCCTACAGGGGAGTTGGACGAACACTGAAGCTTTCTTT; CDR3: CASSLQGSWTNTEAFF
size: NA; V: TRBV5-6; D: NA; J: TRBJ2-7; DNA: TGTGCCAGCAGCCGCTCCTACGAGCAGTACTTC; CDR3: CASSRSYEQYF
size: NA; V: TRBV29-1; D: NA; J: TRBJ1-1; DNA: TGCAGCGTTGAAGAGGGCCGACAGAGCACTGAAGCTTTCTTT; CDR3: CSVEEGRQSTEAFF
size: many; V: TRBV6-6; D: NA; J: TRBJ1-2; DNA: TGTGCCAGCAGTTCCCGGGAGGCCGATGGCTACACCTTC; CDR3: CASSSREADGYTF
size: NA; V: TRBV7-6; D: TRBD2; J: TRBJ2-1; DNA: TGTGCCAGCAGCTCGCGTAGCGGGGGAAACAATGAGCAGTTCTTC; CDR3: CASSSRSGGNNEQFF
size: NA; V: TRBV10-2; D: TRBD1; J: TRBJ1-2; DNA: TGCGGGGTAGGGGACAGGACTCGCTACACCTTC; CDR3: CGVGDRTRYTF
size: NA; V: TRBV5-1; D: NA; J: TRBJ2-5; DNA: TGCGCCAGCAGCTTGGGGGCAGTCTACCAAGAGACCCAGTACTTC; CDR3: CASSLGAVYQETQYF
size: NA; V: TRBV2; D: NA; J: TRBJ2-1; DNA: TGTGCCAGCAGTGGACTCTCCTACAATGAGCAGTTCTTC; CDR3: CASSGLSYNEQFF
size: NA; V: TRBV2; D: NA; J: TRBJ2-7; DNA: TGTGCCAGCAGTACGGAGACCTACGAGCAGTACTTC; CDR3: CASSTETYEQYF
size: NA; V: TRBV15; D: TRBD2; J: TRBJ2-5; DNA: TGTGCCACCAGCAGAGATTTGCGGAGCGGGGGGCCCCAAGAGACCCAGTACTTC; CDR3: CATSRDLRSGGPQETQYF
size: NA; V: TRBV7-2; D: NA; J: TRBJ1-3; DNA: TGTGCCAGCAGCTTAGAGGGGACAAGTGGAAACACCATATATTTT; CDR3: CASSLEGTSGNTIYF
size: NA; V: TRBV2; D: TRBD1; J: TRBJ1-5; DNA: TGTGCCAGCAGTAGGGGACAGGATAGCAATCAGCCCCAGCATTTT; CDR3: CASSRGQDSNQPQHF
size: few; V: TRBV24-1; D: TRBD1; J: TRBJ1-2; DNA: TGTGCCACCAGTGGGACAGGGGGCCCCGGAGGCTACACCTTC; CDR3: CATSGTGGPGGYTF
size: once; V: TRBV4-1; D: TRBD1; J: TRBJ1-3; DNA: TGCGCCAGCAGCCAGGGGACAGCTGGAAACACCATATATTTT; CDR3: CASSQGTAGNTIYF
size: NA; V: TRBV3-1/TRBV3-2; D: NA; J: TRBJ2-1; DNA: TGTGCCAGCAGCCAAGAGGAGTCTGGCTCCTACAATGAGCAGTTCTTC; CDR3: CASSQEESGSYNEQFF
size: NA; V: TRBV13; D: TRBD1; J: TRBJ1-3; DNA: TGTGCCAGCAGCTTACTCCCCCAGGGGGGCTCGAACTCTGGAAACACCATATATTTT; CDR3: CASSLLPQGGSNSGNTIYF
size: NA; V: TRBV2; D: TRBD1; J: TRBJ1-1; DNA: TGTGCCAGCAAATACAGGGGTCTTCTCACTGAAGCTTTCTTT; CDR3: CASKYRGLLTEAFF
size: once; V: TRBV7-3; D: TRBD1; J: TRBJ1-1; DNA: TGTGCCAGCAGCTCGACAGGGGGGTATGGCACTGAAGCTTTCTTT; CDR3: CASSSTGGYGTEAFF
size: NA; V: TRBV19; D: TRBD1; J: TRBJ1-5; DNA: TGTGCCAGTAGTATAGGGGCAGGGGGCAGGCAGCCCCAGCATTTT; CDR3: CASSIGAGGRQPQHF
size: NA; V: TRBV29-1; D: NA; J: TRBJ2-6; DNA: TGCAGCGCTGGGGGGGGCGCTGGGGCCAACGTCCTGACTTTC; CDR3: CSAGGGAGANVLTF
size: NA; V: TRBV2; D: NA; J: TRBJ2-2; DNA: TGTGCCAGCAAGGTGGACAGACGAACCGGGGAGCTGTTTTTT; CDR3: CASKVDRRTGELFF